This TCR beta chain was found in a study of regulatory T cells in long-lasting Graves disease. Study-level background: Graves' cases, newly diagnosed, had used antithyroid drugs under 3 months.

Notes on the study in general: The study found TRBV28, TRBJ1-2 and TRBJ2-5 favored in persistent disease.

Trimming pared 1 base from V and 9 bases from J, leaving 13 bases between. This CDR3 is 14 amino acids long. Germline assignment: CDR1 SGHTA and CDR2 FQGNSA. Time point meaning: newly diagnosed GD, antithyroid drugs for less than 3 months. RNA isolated from PBMCs was used to make the TCR library. Arm-PCR with iRepertoire HTBI primers amplified the CDR3 regions for these TCR beta libraries. In the original analysis: Overall, samples carried 60 to 65 TRBV and 13 to 15 TRBJ segments. TCRdb ran MiXCR on the multiplex PCR reads and lists one entry per CDR3 protein. These V and J calls originate from TCRdb's pipeline instead of the authors' own analysis. The table shows 400,000 to 500,000 distinct CDR3 sequences, with roughly 15% occurring only once. This clonotype was recorded at least ten times. The antigen remains undetermined. This sample was shared with a second study, whose subject was T cells in Graves' hyperthyroidism and ophthalmopathy.

The chain recombines TRBV7-2 with TRBJ2-4, with TRBD2 as a possible D gene (6 bases). This sequence originates from a woman aged 30 to 39 with Graves disease. Material: peripheral blood mononuclear cells (PBMCs), obtained at new diagnosis, from a patient treated with antithyroid drugs. CDR3 loop: CASSLDGGPSIQYF. As DNA, the CDR3 is TGTGCCAGCAGCTTAGACGGAGGGCCTAGCATTCAGTACTTC.